These T cell receptor beta chains were read from a single sample in a study of blood T cell repertoires in COVID-19. This table comes from immunoSEQ multiplex PCR, and its TCRdb copy is limited to in-frame clones, with some not included. The sample lists approximately 150,000 clones; 89% were seen once. The specimen sequenced was peripheral blood. The source is a human donor in a cohort sampled during active COVID-19. The CDR3 runs from the conserved cysteine through the conserved F or W. Fields, in order: V gene, D gene, clone size, J gene, CDR3 protein, CDR3 DNA. D genes are given only for firm matches. A clone size is listed for some rows: how often the clone was seen (once, few, many), or a class if it is expanded.

v_call: TRBV7-9; d_call: NA; clone_size: NA; j_call: TRBJ1-2; cdr3_aa: CASSSSGQSYYGYTF; cdr3_nt: TGTGCCAGCAGCTCATCAGGACAGAGCTACTATGGCTACACCTTC
v_call: TRBV2; d_call: NA; clone_size: few; j_call: TRBJ1-6; cdr3_aa: CASRYSSYNSPLHF; cdr3_nt: TGTGCCAGCAGGTACAGCTCCTATAATTCACCCCTCCACTTT
v_call: TRBV4-2; d_call: TRBD2; clone_size: NA; j_call: TRBJ2-6; cdr3_aa: CASSTGLAGGSSSGANVLTF; cdr3_nt: TGTGCCAGCAGCACGGGACTAGCGGGGGGATCCAGCTCTGGGGCCAACGTCCTGACTTTC
v_call: TRBV5-4; d_call: TRBD2; clone_size: NA; j_call: TRBJ2-5; cdr3_aa: CASSLVAGGGETQYF; cdr3_nt: TGTGCCAGCAGCTTGGTGGCGGGGGGGGGAGAGACCCAGTACTTC
v_call: TRBV5-8; d_call: NA; clone_size: NA; j_call: TRBJ1-2; cdr3_aa: CASSLDRVNTF; cdr3_nt: TGTGCCAGCAGCTTGGACAGGGTGAACACCTTC
v_call: TRBV27; d_call: NA; clone_size: NA; j_call: TRBJ2-7; cdr3_aa: CASSLLSSPREQYF; cdr3_nt: TGTGCCAGCAGTTTATTATCGTCCCCTAGGGAGCAGTACTTC
v_call: TRBV7-2; d_call: NA; clone_size: NA; j_call: TRBJ2-3; cdr3_aa: CASSLDRGLTDTQYF; cdr3_nt: TGTGCCAGCAGCTTAGATAGGGGATTGACAGATACGCAGTATTTT
v_call: TRBV20-1; d_call: NA; clone_size: NA; j_call: TRBJ2-7; cdr3_aa: CSASRQRASEQYF; cdr3_nt: TGCAGTGCTAGTAGACAGCGGGCCTCCGAGCAGTACTTC
v_call: TRBV4-2; d_call: NA; clone_size: NA; j_call: TRBJ1-5; cdr3_aa: CASSQDREGGQPQHF; cdr3_nt: TGTGCCAGCAGCCAAGATCGGGAGGGTGGGCAGCCCCAGCATTTT
v_call: TRBV5-1; d_call: NA; clone_size: NA; j_call: TRBJ2-3; cdr3_aa: CASSQTVSTDTQYF; cdr3_nt: TGCGCCAGCAGCCAAACAGTTAGCACAGATACGCAGTATTTT
v_call: TRBV27; d_call: NA; clone_size: NA; j_call: TRBJ2-2; cdr3_aa: CASSINGAGELFF; cdr3_nt: TGTGCCAGCAGTATAAACGGGGCCGGGGAGCTGTTTTTT
v_call: TRBV23-1; d_call: NA; clone_size: NA; j_call: TRBJ2-3; cdr3_aa: CASSQSMASPPDTQYF; cdr3_nt: TGCGCCAGCAGTCAATCAATGGCTAGCCCCCCTGATACGCAGTATTTT
v_call: TRBV7-9; d_call: TRBD1; clone_size: NA; j_call: TRBJ2-1; cdr3_aa: CASSLGGGINEQFF; cdr3_nt: TGTGCCAGCAGCTTAGGAGGGGGCATAAATGAGCAGTTCTTC
v_call: TRBV11-2; d_call: NA; clone_size: NA; j_call: TRBJ2-3; cdr3_aa: CASSLMTDTQYF; cdr3_nt: TGTGCCAGCAGCTTAATGACTGATACGCAGTATTTT
v_call: TRBV19; d_call: TRBD1; clone_size: NA; j_call: TRBJ2-5; cdr3_aa: CASRRTGGSETQYF; cdr3_nt: TGTGCCAGTAGACGGACAGGGGGTTCAGAGACCCAGTACTTC
v_call: TRBV4-1; d_call: TRBD1; clone_size: NA; j_call: TRBJ1-4; cdr3_aa: CASSLRDSNEKLFF; cdr3_nt: TGCGCCAGCAGCCTACGGGACAGTAATGAAAAACTGTTTTTT
v_call: TRBV6-4; d_call: TRBD1; clone_size: once; j_call: TRBJ1-2; cdr3_aa: CASSASGTGDYGYTF; cdr3_nt: TGTGCCAGCAGTGCATCCGGGACAGGGGACTATGGCTACACCTTC
v_call: TRBV5-1; d_call: NA; clone_size: once; j_call: TRBJ2-1; cdr3_aa: CASSLRLAYNEQFF; cdr3_nt: TGCGCCAGCAGCTTGCGACTAGCCTACAATGAGCAGTTCTTC
v_call: TRBV30; d_call: NA; clone_size: NA; j_call: TRBJ1-4; cdr3_aa: CASTTTGKLFF; cdr3_nt: TGTGCCAGTACTACGACGGGGAAACTGTTTTTT
v_call: TRBV6-1; d_call: TRBD1; clone_size: NA; j_call: TRBJ1-3; cdr3_aa: CASSETGGYSGNTIYF; cdr3_nt: TGTGCCAGCAGTGAAACAGGGGGGTACTCTGGAAACACCATATATTTT
v_call: TRBV5-6; d_call: TRBD1; clone_size: NA; j_call: TRBJ2-7; cdr3_aa: CASSFFSGGWYEQYF; cdr3_nt: TGTGCCAGCAGCTTCTTCTCAGGGGGCTGGTACGAGCAGTACTTC
v_call: TRBV5-1; d_call: TRBD2; clone_size: once; j_call: TRBJ2-5; cdr3_aa: CASSLVPTSPQETQYF; cdr3_nt: TGCGCCAGCAGCTTGGTTCCGACTAGCCCCCAAGAGACCCAGTACTTC
v_call: TRBV5-1; d_call: TRBD1; clone_size: NA; j_call: TRBJ1-1; cdr3_aa: CASSLALGQGGTEAFF; cdr3_nt: TGCGCCAGCAGCTTGGCCCTCGGACAGGGAGGGACTGAAGCTTTCTTT
v_call: TRBV5-8; d_call: NA; clone_size: NA; j_call: TRBJ1-5; cdr3_aa: CASSLGTPDMPQHF; cdr3_nt: TGTGCCAGCAGCTTGGGGACACCAGACATGCCCCAGCATTTT
v_call: TRBV19; d_call: TRBD1; clone_size: NA; j_call: TRBJ2-2; cdr3_aa: CASKIGQGNTGELFF; cdr3_nt: TGTGCCAGTAAAATCGGACAGGGAAACACCGGGGAGCTGTTTTTT
v_call: TRBV5-1; d_call: TRBD1; clone_size: NA; j_call: TRBJ1-3; cdr3_aa: CASSLQGASGNTIYF; cdr3_nt: TGCGCCAGCAGCTTACAGGGGGCCTCTGGAAACACCATATATTTT
v_call: TRBV12-5; d_call: NA; clone_size: NA; j_call: TRBJ1-2; cdr3_aa: CASGSYRQAYYGYTF; cdr3_nt: TGTGCTAGTGGTTCCTATCGACAGGCTTACTATGGCTACACCTTC
v_call: TRBV9; d_call: TRBD2; clone_size: NA; j_call: TRBJ2-7; cdr3_aa: CASSPRTSGVALGPYEQYF; cdr3_nt: TGTGCCAGCAGCCCACGGACTAGCGGGGTTGCATTAGGCCCCTACGAGCAGTACTTC
v_call: TRBV7-2; d_call: NA; clone_size: NA; j_call: TRBJ1-1; cdr3_aa: CASSVGVYTEAFF; cdr3_nt: TGTGCCAGCAGCGTCGGTGTTTACACTGAAGCTTTCTTT
v_call: TRBV2; d_call: NA; clone_size: once; j_call: TRBJ2-7; cdr3_aa: CASSDSVGGEQYF; cdr3_nt: TGTGCCAGCAGTGATAGCGTCGGGGGCGAGCAGTACTTC
v_call: TRBV4-2; d_call: TRBD1; clone_size: NA; j_call: TRBJ1-3; cdr3_aa: CASSREPFTGAGNTIYF; cdr3_nt: TGTGCCAGCAGCCGAGAGCCTTTTACAGGGGCTGGAAACACCATATATTTT
v_call: TRBV5-6; d_call: TRBD1; clone_size: NA; j_call: TRBJ1-4; cdr3_aa: CASSLAGGTNEKLFF; cdr3_nt: TGTGCCAGCAGCTTGGCAGGGGGCACTAATGAAAAACTGTTTTTT
v_call: TRBV9; d_call: TRBD2; clone_size: NA; j_call: TRBJ2-5; cdr3_aa: CASSPRLAGGIQETQYF; cdr3_nt: TGTGCCAGCAGCCCCCGACTAGCGGGGGGGATTCAAGAGACCCAGTACTTC
v_call: TRBV4-3; d_call: TRBD2; clone_size: NA; j_call: TRBJ2-1; cdr3_aa: CASSQVGAGGPSYNEQFF; cdr3_nt: TGCGCCAGCAGCCAAGTGGGGGCGGGGGGGCCTTCCTACAATGAGCAGTTCTTC
v_call: TRBV4-3; d_call: NA; clone_size: NA; j_call: TRBJ1-2; cdr3_aa: CASSQGAYGYTF; cdr3_nt: TGCGCCAGCAGCCAGGGGGCCTATGGCTACACCTTC
v_call: TRBV19; d_call: TRBD1; clone_size: NA; j_call: TRBJ2-1; cdr3_aa: CASSMGQNNEQFF; cdr3_nt: TGTGCCAGTAGTATGGGACAGAACAATGAGCAGTTCTTC
v_call: TRBV27; d_call: NA; clone_size: NA; j_call: TRBJ1-1; cdr3_aa: CASSLYTSTEAFF; cdr3_nt: TGTGCCAGCAGCTTATATACGAGCACTGAAGCTTTCTTT
v_call: TRBV19; d_call: TRBD2; clone_size: NA; j_call: TRBJ2-3; cdr3_aa: CASSIGQPGGYTQYF; cdr3_nt: TGTGCCAGTAGTATAGGCCAGCCGGGGGGATATACGCAGTATTTT
v_call: TRBV7-2; d_call: NA; clone_size: NA; j_call: TRBJ1-6; cdr3_aa: CASSFRNSPLHF; cdr3_nt: TGTGCCAGCAGCTTTCGTAATTCACCCCTCCACTTT
v_call: TRBV14; d_call: NA; clone_size: few; j_call: TRBJ1-1; cdr3_aa: CASSQGGFSEAFF; cdr3_nt: TGTGCCAGCAGCCAAGGAGGGTTTAGTGAAGCTTTCTTT
v_call: TRBV10-3; d_call: NA; clone_size: NA; j_call: TRBJ1-5; cdr3_aa: CAISAESIAVQHF; cdr3_nt: TGTGCCATCAGTGCCGAGTCCATAGCGGTCCAGCATTTT
v_call: TRBV19; d_call: TRBD1; clone_size: NA; j_call: TRBJ2-5; cdr3_aa: CASSIPTGGIQETQYF; cdr3_nt: TGTGCCAGTAGTATCCCGACAGGGGGTATCCAAGAGACCCAGTACTTC